This is a list of T cell receptor beta chains from one sample in a study of neurological immune-mediated disorders. MiXCR, applied by TCRdb to the 5' RACE reads, yields one record per CDR3 protein. The top ten clones hold almost 8% of a sample with roughly 20,000 distinct CDR3 sequences, approximately 14% of them seen once. Sequencing was performed on CD4+ T cells from blood. Receptors originate from a woman aged 55-75 years with HTLV-1-associated myelopathy (HAM/TSP). Each CDR3 is given with its conserved first and last residue. A D gene is named only where the DNA matches it firmly. Rows may omit the clone size; those that give it use once, few, many or a size class.

>TRBV5-1|TRBJ1-2|few|.
TGCGCCAGCAGCTTGGAAGCGGGATCCTATGGCTACACATTC
CASSLEAGSYGYTF
>TRBV10-1|TRBJ2-6|medium-sized|TRBD1
TGCGCCAGCAGCCGGGACAGGGGGCAAACTGGGGCCAACGTCCTGACTTTC
CASSRDRGQTGANVLTF
>TRBV10-3|TRBJ2-7|many|.
TGTGCCATCAGTGAGACCGATCCGATTGAGGGATCTAGCGAGCAGTACTTC
CAISETDPIEGSSEQYF
>TRBV28|TRBJ2-7|.|TRBD1
TGTGCCAGCAGCCTAGGGGGCGCCGGCACAGATACGCAGTACTTC
CASSLGGAGTDTQYF
>TRBV20-1|TRBJ1-2|.|TRBD1
TGCAGTGCCCACGGAGGGACAGTTGGTGGCAATGGCTACACCTTC
CSAHGGTVGGNGYTF
>TRBV20-1|TRBJ2-7|medium-sized|.
TGCAGTGCTAGAGCCAGGGCCGGGGCAGGGAGCTCCTACGAGCAGTACTTC
CSARARAGAGSSYEQYF
>TRBV20-1|TRBJ2-7|.|.
TGCAGTGATTTGGAAATAAGCTCCTACGAGCAGTACTTC
CSDLEISSYEQYF
>TRBV6-1|TRBJ2-1|many|TRBD1
TGTGCCAGCAGTGTCCTCCACAGGGGGACCTACAATGAGCAGTTCTTC
CASSVLHRGTYNEQFF
>TRBV29-1|TRBJ1-1|many|.
TGCAGCGTTGACCCGACAGGGAACACTGAAGCTTTCTTT
CSVDPTGNTEAFF
>TRBV10-3|TRBJ2-2|medium-sized|.
TGTGCCATCAGTGAGGACCCACACACCGGGGAGCTGTTTTTT
CAISEDPHTGELFF
>TRBV7-9|TRBJ2-2|many|TRBD1
TGTGCCAGCAGCCGCCACAGGGGCACCGGGGAGCTGTTTTTT
CASSRHRGTGELFF
>TRBV20-1|TRBJ1-6|medium-sized|.
TGCAGTGCCGTCTACACGGGCCCGAGCTCACCCCTCCACTTT
CSAVYTGPSSPLHF
>TRBV5-1|TRBJ2-1|medium-sized|TRBD2
TGCGCCAGCAGCTTAAGCGGGAGTCCGGTTAGTGAGCAGTTCTTC
CASSLSGSPVSEQFF
>TRBV5-1|TRBJ1-2|many|.
TGCGCCAGCAGCTTGGAGGGGCTAGACTATGGCTACACCTTC
CASSLEGLDYGYTF
>TRBV7-7|TRBJ2-2|many|.
TGTGCCAGCAGCGGACGCCCTAGCGAGAACACCGGGGAGCTGTTTTTT
CASSGRPSENTGELFF
>TRBV11-2|TRBJ1-5|many|TRBD1
TGTGCCAGCAGCATTTTGACAGGGGGGAATATTCAGCCCCAGCATTTT
CASSILTGGNIQPQHF
>TRBV18|TRBJ1-1|many|.
TGTGCCAGCTCACCAGGAGGACAGCCGAACACTGAAGCTTTCTTT
CASSPGGQPNTEAFF
>TRBV5-1|TRBJ1-1|many|.
TGCGCCAGCAGCGGGTATAACCTGAACACTGAAGCTTTCTTT
CASSGYNLNTEAFF
>TRBV30|TRBJ1-3|few|TRBD1
TGTGCCTGCTCCCGGGACAGGGCCCACTCTGGAAACACCATATATTTT
CACSRDRAHSGNTIYF
>TRBV7-8|TRBJ2-1|many|TRBD1
TGTGCCAGCAGCTTCAAGACAGGGTCTCGGAATGAGCAGTTCTTC
CASSFKTGSRNEQFF
>TRBV6-5|TRBJ1-1|many|.
TGTGCCAGCAGTTACTCGAAGGGGGTTGGCACTGAAGCTTTCTTT
CASSYSKGVGTEAFF
>TRBV11-2|TRBJ2-1|.|.
TGTGCCAGCAGCCTAGGTCGACAGTTGGAGCAGTTCTTC
CASSLGRQLEQFF
>TRBV7-2|TRBJ2-7|many|TRBD1
TGTGCCAGCAGCGCCGACAGGGGGCTCACCTACGAGCAGTACTTC
CASSADRGLTYEQYF
>TRBV29-1|TRBJ1-5|many|.
TGCAGCGTCTCCGGGCTACAAGCCAATCAGCCCCAGCATTTT
CSVSGLQANQPQHF
>TRBV7-2|TRBJ1-2|.|.
TGTGCCAGCAGCTCGGTCGACGTCGTCTATGGCTACACCTTC
CASSSVDVVYGYTF
>TRBV5-1|TRBJ2-2|many|.
TGCGCCAGCAGCTTGGAGGGGGAGCTGTTTTTT
CASSLEGELFF
>TRBV20-1|TRBJ2-1|many|TRBD2
TGCAGTGTTCGGGGGGGGGTATTTGAGCAGTTCTTC
CSVRGGVFEQFF
>TRBV6-2/TRBV6-3|TRBJ2-4|.|.
TGTGCCAGCAGCCCCGGGGCGTCCAGGGGACGAAACATTCAGTACTTC
CASSPGASRGRNIQYF
>TRBV5-6|TRBJ2-2|many|.
TGTGCCAGCAGCCCTCCCGAGGAGACCGGGGAGCTGTTTTTT
CASSPPEETGELFF
>TRBV5-6|TRBJ2-7|.|TRBD2
TGTGCCAGCAGCTTTGGACTAGCGAGTAGCGACGAGCAGTACTTC
CASSFGLASSDEQYF
>TRBV3-1|TRBJ2-7|many|.
TGTGCCAGCAGCACACGGGGGACCTACGAGCAGTACTTC
CASSTRGTYEQYF
>TRBV30|TRBJ2-1|few|.
TGTGCCTGGACGGGTGGGCTAACCTATGGGCATGATAGCTCCTACAATGAGCAGTTCTTC
CAWTGGLTYGHDSSYNEQFF
>TRBV11-3|TRBJ1-4|.|TRBD1
TGTGCCAGCAGCCCCGGGACAGGTCCTGAAAAACTGTTTTTT
CASSPGTGPEKLFF
>TRBV29-1|TRBJ2-1|many|.
TGCAGCGTTGTAGAGGGAGGGGGAAATGAGCAGTTCTTC
CSVVEGGGNEQFF
>TRBV20-1|TRBJ1-1|many|.
TGCAGTGCTAGAGGGGCAGTGGGGGGAGGGGACACTGAAGCTTTCTTT
CSARGAVGGGDTEAFF
>TRBV18|TRBJ1-3|many|TRBD1
TGTGCCAGCTCAGCCGTCGGGACAGTGAACTCTGGAAACACCATATATTTT
CASSAVGTVNSGNTIYF
>TRBV9|TRBJ2-1|many|TRBD2
TGTGCCAGCAGCGTTACACTAGCGGACTACAATGAGCAGTTCTTC
CASSVTLADYNEQFF
>TRBV7-2|TRBJ2-2|many|TRBD1
TGTGCCAGCAGCTACCTGACAGGGGGCACCGGGGAGCTGTTTTTT
CASSYLTGGTGELFF
>TRBV20-1|TRBJ2-3|.|.
TGCAGTGCTAGAGGGCCCCCAGATACGCAGTATTTT
CSARGPPDTQYF
>TRBV3-1|TRBJ1-6|many|TRBD1
TGTGCCAGCAGCCAAGACGACAGGGGTTCACACCTCCACTTT
CASSQDDRGSHLHF
>TRBV20-1|TRBJ2-7|many|.
TGCAGTGCTAGAGATCCGGGAAACTTTAGCTCCTACGAGCAGTACTTC
CSARDPGNFSSYEQYF
>TRBV6-6|TRBJ1-1|many|.
TGTGCCAGCAGTTACGGGGAGGCGAACACTGAAGCTTTCTTT
CASSYGEANTEAFF
>TRBV7-2|TRBJ2-1|.|.
TGTGCCTCAGCCAGGTCGGGCGGTGGGGGCAATGAGCAGTTCTTC
CASARSGGGGNEQFF
>TRBV5-1|TRBJ2-1|.|TRBD2
TGCGCCAGCAGCTTGGAACTAGCGGGAGTAGGTGAGCAGTTCTTC
CASSLELAGVGEQFF
>TRBV5-1|TRBJ2-3|many|TRBD2
TGCGCCAGCAGCTGGGGACTAGCAGAGAGGGATACGCAGTATTTT
CASSWGLAERDTQYF
>TRBV7-2|TRBJ2-6|many|.
TGTGCCAGCAGCTTTAGCTCTCCTGGGGCCAACGTCCTGACTTTC
CASSFSSPGANVLTF
>TRBV20-1|TRBJ1-1|many|TRBD1
TGCAGTTCGACTCGACAGGGAGGTTACACTGAAGCTTTCTTT
CSSTRQGGYTEAFF
>TRBV28|TRBJ1-1|many|.
TGTGCCAGCAGTTCCGGCGGTGGGAGGAACACTGAAGCTTTCTTT
CASSSGGGRNTEAFF
>TRBV29-1|TRBJ2-5|many|.
TGCAGCGTTGGAGAGACCCAGTACTTC
CSVGETQYF
>TRBV6-5|TRBJ2-7|once|TRBD2
TGTGCCAGCAGTCCCGGACTAGCGGGGGGAAGCGAGCAGTACTTC
CASSPGLAGGSEQYF
>TRBV30|TRBJ2-7|.|.
TGTGCCTGGAGTTCGGGACCGAACTCCGAGCAGTACTTC
CAWSSGPNSEQYF
>TRBV7-2|TRBJ1-2|many|TRBD1
TGTGCCAGCAGCCGGGACAGGGGTGGCTACACCTTC
CASSRDRGGYTF
>TRBV7-2|TRBJ2-3|many|.
TGTGCCAGCAGCTGGAGGACAGATACGCAGTATTTT
CASSWRTDTQYF